The present T cell receptor (beta chain) was sequenced within a study of OX40 agonist ivuxolimab in advanced cancers. About the research overall: Patients were given ivuxolimab, an antibody that agonizes OX40 (CD134). Dose-escalation patients' cancers were hepatocellular carcinoma, melanoma, renal cell or head and neck cancer. Patients were treated with intravenous ivuxolimab, dosed at 0.01 to 10 mg/kg and infused every 2 weeks. Whole-study findings and limits: More expanded clones were found, on average, in CD8+ than in CD4+ T cells.

Only in-frame clones appear in the TCRdb table, and some are missing; sequencing was by immunoSEQ multiplex PCR. The sample holds 55,000 to 65,000 clones, around 93% seen once. In the case of this clone: What it binds is not known.

This sequence originates from an adult with an advanced solid tumor such as melanoma, head and neck, liver or kidney cancer. The specimen was CD4+ or CD8+ T cells sorted from blood, collected in a trial of the OX40 agonist ivuxolimab.

CDR3 DNA: TGTGCCAGCTCAGGACTAGCGCTCTCCTACAATGAGCAGTTCTTC. Protein: CASSGLALSYNEQFF. This sequence joins TRBV18 and TRBJ2-1; 9 nucleotides match TRBD2. Germline values: CDR1 KGHSH, CDR2 LQKENI. CDR3 length: 15 amino acids. Trimming cost V 5 bases and J 0 bases; bases outside gene matches: 2.